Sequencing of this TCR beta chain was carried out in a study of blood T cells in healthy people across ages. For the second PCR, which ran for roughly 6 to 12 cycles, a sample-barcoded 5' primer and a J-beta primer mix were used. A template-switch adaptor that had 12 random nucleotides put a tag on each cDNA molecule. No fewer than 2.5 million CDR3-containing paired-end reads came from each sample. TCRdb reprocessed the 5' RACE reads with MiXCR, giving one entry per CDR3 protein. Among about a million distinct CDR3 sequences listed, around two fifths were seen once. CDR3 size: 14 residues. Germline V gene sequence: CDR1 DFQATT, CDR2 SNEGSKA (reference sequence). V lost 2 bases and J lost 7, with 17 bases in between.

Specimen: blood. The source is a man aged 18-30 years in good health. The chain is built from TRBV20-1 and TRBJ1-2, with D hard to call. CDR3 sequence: CSARIGSQVGGYTF. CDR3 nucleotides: TGCAGTGCTAGAATAGGGTCTCAAGTTGGTGGCTACACCTTC.